These 14 T cell receptor beta chains share one sample of origin, sequenced in a study of T cell responses to AZD1222 COVID-19 vaccine. The protocol was immunoSEQ multiplex PCR, while the TCRdb copy is restricted to in-frame clones and leaves out a portion. The sample includes around 78,000 clones, roughly nine tenths of them seen just once. The source material was peripheral blood, sampled on day 0 of AZD1222 vaccination. The receptors shown here come from an adult in good health.

The chain links TRBV7-2 to TRBJ2-1; D is unclear. Trimming cost V 0 bases and J 0 bases, with 9 bases left between them. This CDR3 is built from 16 residues. Germline CDR1 is SGHTA and CDR2 is FQGNSA. The CDR3 reads CASSLAVGGSYNEQFF. The CDR3 region has the DNA TGTGCCAGCAGCTTAGCGGTGGGTGGCTCCTACAATGAGCAGTTCTTC.

The CDR3 region is CASSPQGRNSPLHF. The CDR3 region has the DNA TGTGCCAGCAGCCCACAGGGTCGGAATTCACCCCTCCACTTT. The gene calls are TRBV11-2 and TRBJ1-6, with D maybe TRBD1 (6 bases). Germline V gene data show CDR1 as SGHAT and CDR2 as FQNNGV. The CDR3 spans 14 residues. V dropped 5 bases and J dropped 7 bases, with 12 bases sitting between them.

The chain has TRBV28 and TRBJ2-3; TRBD2 is a possible D gene (6 bases). The CDR3 has 13 residues. Germline V gives CDR1 MDHEN, CDR2 SYDVKM. The V and J ends lost 8 bases and 2 bases respectively, with 11 bases between them. The CDR3 region has the DNA TGTGCCAGCGGCGGGGCCGTCACAGATACGCAGTATTTT. This encodes CASGGAVTDTQYF.

V usage is TRBV2 and J usage is TRBJ1-5; D is uncertain. This CDR3 is 14 amino acids long. Germline loops: CDR1 SNHLY, CDR2 FYNNEI. V was pared by 6 bases and J by 6 bases, with 15 bases between. CDR3 region: CASRGDGSSQPQHF. DNA of the CDR3: TGTGCCAGCAGGGGCGACGGGTCAAGTCAGCCCCAGCATTTT.

V and J are TRBV10-3 and TRBJ1-1, with 7 bases aligning to TRBD1. Looked up from germline, CDR1 is ENHRY and CDR2 is SYGVKD. CDR3 length: 15 residues. Trimming removed 6 bases from V and 0 bases from J; junction bases left unmatched: 7. The CDR3 DNA sequence: TGTGCCATCAGCCCCCGGGACAGCATGAACACTGAAGCTTTCTTT. Its protein is CAISPRDSMNTEAFF.

The J gene is TRBJ1-1, the V gene TRBV19, with a possible D match to TRBD1 (5 bases). The V gene's germline CDR1 is LNHDA and CDR2 SQIVND (reference sequence). This CDR3 is built from 13 residues. The V gene lost 6 bases and the J gene lost 7 bases, with 15 bases spanning the gap. This CDR3 reads CASSPILTVEAFF. As DNA, the CDR3 is TGTGCCAGTAGCCCCATACTGACAGTTGAAGCTTTCTTT.

The CDR3 protein is CASSIDNGRGAYEQYF. CDR3 in DNA: TGTGCCAGTAGTATAGATAATGGCCGGGGGGCCTACGAGCAGTACTTC. This chain links TRBV19 with TRBJ2-7; TRBD2 aligns across 7 bases. CDR3 length: 16 amino acids. V lost 0 bases, J lost 2 bases, and 7 bases stayed unmatched. Germline assignment: CDR1 LNHDA and CDR2 SQIVND (reference sequence).

This chain connects TRBV7-3 to TRBJ2-5; D could derive from TRBD1 or TRBD2 (5 bases each). This CDR3 has 15 amino acids. Per germline, CDR1 SGHTA and CDR2 FQGTGA. V was pared by 2 bases and J by 3 bases, with 13 bases between. The CDR3 loop is CASSLLGVREETQYF. CDR3 DNA: TGTGCCAGCAGCTTACTGGGGGTGCGGGAAGAGACCCAGTACTTC.

Here the CDR3 DNA reads TGTGCCAGCAGCGTAGCTACCCGGACTAGGACGAACACCGGGGAGCTGTTTTTT. It translates to CASSVATRTRTNTGELFF. This rearrangement joins TRBV9 to TRBJ2-2, with 7 positions matching TRBD2. The V and J ends lost 0 bases and 0 bases, in that order; junction bases with no gene match: 8. The CDR3 has 18 residues. In germline, CDR1 is SGDLS, CDR2 YYNGEE.

The chain uses TRBV7-9 and TRBJ1-6; D is unresolved. The CDR3 length is 14 residues. CDR1 and CDR2 (germline): SEHNR, FQNEAQ (reference sequence). Trimming shortened V by 1 base and J by 8 bases, and 9 bases separated the two germline ends. The CDR3 bases are TGTGCCAGCAGCTTAGAACCCGGGTATTCACCCCTCCACTTT. Protein sequence: CASSLEPGYSPLHF.

The rearrangement links TRBV7-9 to TRBJ1-2; D perhaps matches TRBD1 (5 bases). This CDR3 has 16 amino acids. CDR1 SEHNR and CDR2 FQNEAQ come from the germline V gene (reference sequence). V gave up 4 bases and J gave up 4 bases, with 19 bases separating them. The CDR3 sequence: CASSSELNRWGYGYTF. As DNA, the CDR3 is TGTGCCAGCAGCTCCGAGTTAAACAGGTGGGGCTATGGCTACACCTTC.

The chain couples TRBV11-2 to TRBJ1-4, with unresolved D. The CDR3 totals 14 residues. Germline assignment: CDR1 SGHAT and CDR2 FQNNGV. Trimming removed 0 bases from V and 2 bases from J, with 4 bases in between. The CDR3 sequence is CASSLERTNEKLFF. The DNA for the CDR3 is TGTGCCAGCAGCTTAGAAAGGACTAATGAAAAACTGTTTTTT.

The chain is built from TRBV6-4 and TRBJ2-1; possibly TRBD2 for D (6 bases). Trimming stripped 0 bases from V and 13 bases from J, with 10 bases between. This CDR3 contains 12 residues. CDR1 and CDR2 from the germline V gene are MRHNA and SNTAGT. The CDR3, as DNA: TGTGCCAGCAGTGACTCAGGACTACTACAGTTCTTC. Its translation is CASSDSGLLQFF.

The chain recombines TRBV13 with TRBJ2-7, with D possibly being TRBD1 or TRBD2 (6 bases each). CDR3 size: 15 residues. The V end was cut by 2 bases, the J end by 3 bases, with 14 bases between. Per the germline V gene, CDR1 is PRHDT and CDR2 is FYEKMQ (reference sequence). DNA for the CDR3: TGTGCCAGCAGCTTAAGGGGGGACACCATCTACGAGCAGTACTTC. Protein product: CASSLRGDTIYEQYF.